This passage covers 26 T cell receptor beta chains from one sample sequenced in a study of control samples from healthy donors and cancer patients. Data came from immunoSEQ multiplex PCR; TCRdb stores just in-frame clones and leaves some out. The table lists roughly 120,000 clones, about nine tenths of them singletons. Source material: blood. These TCRs come from a human donor in good health. The donor label of this sample is uncertain.

The chain employs TRBV2 and TRBJ1-4; D not resolved. The CDR3 covers 12 residues. Germline lookup yields CDR1 SNHLY and CDR2 FYNNEI. The V end was cut by 9 bases, the J end by 5 bases, with 10 bases between. Here the CDR3 reads CASGRMNEKLFF. For the CDR3, the DNA is TGTGCCAGTGGCCGGATGAATGAAAAACTGTTTTTT.

The rearrangement uses TRBV28 and TRBJ1-5, with D hard to call. CDR3 size: 12 residues. Deletions cut 7 bases from V and 5 bases from J, with 9 bases between. CDR1 is MDHEN and CDR2 is SYDVKM in the germline V gene. CDR3 DNA: TGTGCCAGCACCGGATCCCATCAGCCCCAGCATTTT. Translation gives CASTGSHQPQHF.

The chain carries TRBV19 and TRBJ1-5; TRBD1 is a possible D gene (6 bases). The CDR3 length is 14 residues. V was shortened by 6 bases and J by 2 bases, with 11 bases between the two germline ends. Germline-derived CDR1 and CDR2 are LNHDA and SQIVND (reference sequence). The chain's CDR3 is CASRDRWGNQPQHF. Written as DNA, the CDR3 is TGTGCCAGTAGAGACAGGTGGGGCAATCAGCCCCAGCATTTT.

The chain is built from TRBV5-4 and TRBJ2-1, with 8 nucleotides matching TRBD1. J lost 4 bases, V lost 1 base, and 4 bases had no gene match. Germline V gene data show CDR1 as SGHNT and CDR2 as YYREEE (reference sequence). This CDR3 contains 15 residues. The CDR3 DNA is TGTGCCAGCAGCTTGATGGGACAGGAGTACAATGAGCAGTTCTTC. It is translated as CASSLMGQEYNEQFF. Supplemented by reference TRBV5-4 and TRBJ2-1, the full variable domain reads ETGVTQSPTHLIKTRGQQVTLRCSSQSGHNTVSWYQQALGQGPQFIFQYYREEENGRGNFPPRFSGLQFPNYSSELNVNALELDDSALYLCASSLMGQEYNEQFFGPGTRLTVL.

This rearrangement joins TRBV4-1 to TRBJ1-5; D gene ambiguous. V dropped 0 bases and J dropped 3 bases, with 9 bases sitting between them. Germline-derived CDR1 and CDR2 are MGHRA and YSYEKL. The CDR3 has 15 amino acids. The CDR3 reads CASSQDSLANQPQHF. The CDR3 coding sequence is TGCGCCAGCAGCCAAGACTCCCTTGCCAATCAGCCCCAGCATTTT.

The chain has TRBV5-1 and TRBJ2-7; D possibly uses TRBD1 or TRBD2 (5 bases each). Trimming stripped 4 bases from V and 2 bases from J, with 13 bases between. This CDR3 spans 14 amino acids. The germline gives CDR1 SGHRS, CDR2 YFSETQ. The CDR3 loop reads CASSERGPAYEQYF. The CDR3 DNA reads TGCGCCAGCAGCGAAAGGGGACCTGCCTACGAGCAGTACTTC.

This clone was counted a single time. The chain couples TRBV28 to TRBJ1-6; D gene ambiguous. Germline V CDR1 and CDR2: MDHEN, SYDVKM. The V end was cut by 2 bases, the J end by 8 bases, with 4 bases between. This CDR3 is built from 12 residues. The CDR3, as DNA: TGTGCCAGCAGTTTACCGTATTCACCCCTCCACTTT. Protein: CASSLPYSPLHF. Combining the CDR3 with reference TRBV28 and TRBJ1-6 gives the whole variable domain DVKVTQSSRYLVKRTGEKVFLECVQDMDHENMFWYRQDPGLGLRLIYFSYDVKMKEKGDIPEGYSVSREKKERFSLILESASTNQTSMYLCASSLPYSPLHFGNGTRLTVT.

Only a few counts were recorded for this clone. This chain uses TRBV10-1 with TRBJ1-5; tentative D call: TRBD1 (6 bases). CDR1 is WNHNN and CDR2 is SYGVQD in the germline V gene (reference sequence). The CDR3 loop spans 13 amino acids. V lost 2 bases and J 4 bases, leaving 6 bases between the germline ends. CDR3 nucleotide sequence: TGCGCCAGCAGTGAGGACAGGAATCAGCCCCAGCATTTT. Its translation is CASSEDRNQPQHF.

The gene calls are TRBV30 and TRBJ2-5; D remains unclear. Germline values: CDR1 GTSNPN, CDR2 SVGIG (reference sequence). V was cut by 4 bases and J by 10 bases, with 13 bases left in between. This CDR3 is 11 amino acids long. CDR3 nucleotides: TGTGCCTGGAAGTCAGAAAGAGGCCAGTACTTC. As protein: CAWKSERGQYF.

V is TRBV7-8 and J is TRBJ2-5; D possibly uses TRBD1 or TRBD2 (5 bases each). With 5 bases removed from V and 4 bases from J, the gap between germline ends came to 17 bases. CDR1 SGHVS and CDR2 FQNEAQ come from the germline V gene. The CDR3 is made up of 15 amino acids. CDR3 sequence: CASSQNRGAGETQYF. CDR3 in DNA: TGTGCCAGCAGCCAGAACCGGGGCGCAGGAGAGACCCAGTACTTC.

This clone has just one count. This sequence joins TRBV19 and TRBJ1-2; a possible D gene is TRBD1 (5 bases). The length of the CDR3 is 14 residues. Germline CDR1 and CDR2: LNHDA and SQIVND (reference sequence). Between the trimmed V and J ends, which lost 0 bases and 7 bases, there was a span of 12 bases. CDR3 in amino acids: CASSIEGRVAGYTF. As DNA, the CDR3 is TGTGCCAGTAGTATAGAGGGCAGGGTGGCTGGCTACACCTTC.

This clone was observed once. The rearrangement uses TRBV19 and TRBJ1-1; no definite D call. The germline V and J ends were trimmed by 3 bases and 8 bases, with 13 bases remaining between them. Germline loops: CDR1 LNHDA, CDR2 SQIVND (reference sequence). CDR3 length: 13 amino acids. CDR3: CASSISSREEAFF. CDR3 DNA: TGTGCCAGTAGTATTTCGTCAAGGGAAGAAGCTTTCTTT.

This chain links TRBV7-9 with TRBJ2-3; D might be TRBD2 (5 bases). CDR3 length: 13 residues. Germline V gene sequence: CDR1 SEHNR, CDR2 FQNEAQ (reference sequence). V was clipped by 5 bases and J by 5 bases, with 11 bases between them. The CDR3 reads CASSRIGGDTQYF. In nucleotides, the CDR3 is TGTGCCAGCAGCCGGATTGGAGGAGATACGCAGTATTTT.

The rearrangement links TRBV6-6 to TRBJ1-5; D may be TRBD1 (5 bases). Germline V CDR1 and CDR2: MNHNY, SVGAGI (reference sequence). The V and J ends lost 7 bases and 6 bases respectively, with 16 bases between them. The CDR3 is made up of 14 amino acids. The CDR3, as DNA: TGTGCCAGCACCAAAACAGGTATAGGTCAGCCCCAGCATTTT. Amino acids: CASTKTGIGQPQHF.

This clone was seen just once. V gene TRBV5-1 combines with J gene TRBJ2-1; perhaps TRBD2 as D (5 bases). The CDR3 spans 14 residues. Germline CDR1 and CDR2: SGHRS and YFSETQ. V was trimmed by 4 bases and J by 0 bases, leaving 8 bases between them. Here the CDR3 reads CASSGLSSYNEQFF. The CDR3 DNA is TGCGCCAGCAGCGGACTTTCCTCCTACAATGAGCAGTTCTTC.

V and J are TRBV24-1 and TRBJ2-7; weak D call: TRBD1 (6 bases). This CDR3 has 15 amino acids. Trimming removed 10 bases at V and 0 bases at J, with 18 bases between. Germline CDR1 reads KGHDR; CDR2 reads SFDVKD. CDR3 region: CATAGDTGNSYEQYF. DNA of the CDR3: TGTGCCACGGCAGGCGATACAGGGAACTCCTACGAGCAGTACTTC.

V and J are TRBV5-5 and TRBJ1-1; the D gene is possibly TRBD1 (5 bases). Between the trimmed V and J ends, which lost 3 bases and 1 base, there was a span of 10 bases. This CDR3 spans 14 amino acids. The germline CDR1 and CDR2 sequences are SGHKS and YYEKEE (reference sequence). The CDR3 protein is CASSWGSRNTEAFF. In DNA, the CDR3 is TGTGCCAGCAGCTGGGGGTCGAGGAACACTGAAGCTTTCTTT.

The chain employs TRBV15 and TRBJ2-5; TRBD2 aligns across 12 bases. Germline V gene data show CDR1 as LNHNV and CDR2 as YYDKDF (reference sequence). The junction had 7 bases not matched to a gene; V was cut back by 1 base and J by 4 bases. The CDR3 contains 17 residues. The CDR3 loop reads CATSRGPTSGGSETQYF. The CDR3 DNA is TGTGCCACCAGCAGAGGGCCTACTAGCGGGGGGTCAGAGACCCAGTACTTC.

This rearrangement joins TRBV5-6 to TRBJ2-1, with 7 bases matching TRBD1. This CDR3 spans 13 amino acids. With V trimmed by 5 bases and J by 7 bases, 6 bases remained unmatched. Germline loops: CDR1 SGHDT, CDR2 YYEEEE. The CDR3 DNA reads as TGTGCCAGCAGGTGGGCAGGGGGTAATGAGCAGTTCTTC. It yields the protein CASRWAGGNEQFF.

V and J are TRBV19 and TRBJ1-6; TRBD1 might be the D (5 bases). The CDR3 runs to 14 residues. CDR1 LNHDA and CDR2 SQIVND come from the germline V gene (reference sequence). V was pared by 6 bases and J by 7 bases, with 13 bases between. The CDR3 loop reads CASRIGTENSPLHF. In DNA, the CDR3 is TGTGCCAGTAGAATCGGGACGGAGAATTCACCCCTCCACTTT.

This clone appeared a few times. V usage is TRBV7-8 and J usage is TRBJ1-2; D is possibly TRBD1 (6 bases). Germline V CDR1 and CDR2: SGHVS, FQNEAQ. The CDR3 is 15 residues long. The V and J ends lost 1 base and 2 bases respectively, with 11 bases between them. The CDR3 loop is CASSLGTGGNYGYTF. The CDR3 DNA reads TGTGCCAGCAGCTTAGGGACGGGGGGCAACTATGGCTACACCTTC.

This chain uses TRBV5-4 with TRBJ2-2; D unresolved. Looked up from germline, CDR1 is SGHNT and CDR2 is YYREEE (reference sequence). The germline V and J ends were trimmed by 0 bases and 5 bases, with 14 bases remaining between them. The CDR3 sequence is 16 residues long. The CDR3 nucleotides are TGTGCCAGCAGCTTGGAATACGGAATATCTACCGGGGAGCTGTTTTTT. Protein product: CASSLEYGISTGELFF.

The chain employs TRBV27 and TRBJ1-2; a possible D gene is TRBD1 (6 bases). The V end lost 2 bases, the J end lost 8 bases, and 15 bases lay between the germline ends. Per the germline V gene, CDR1 is MNHEY and CDR2 is SMNVEV (reference sequence). The CDR3 totals 14 residues. DNA for the CDR3: TGTGCCAGCAGTTTAGGTCCTACAGGGTACGGCTACACCTTC. As protein: CASSLGPTGYGYTF.

This clone occurred once. The DNA of the CDR3 is TGTGCCAGCAGCTTGTCCGGGGGTATCTACAATGAGCAGTTCTTC. Translated: CASSLSGGIYNEQFF. The rearrangement joins TRBV5-5 to TRBJ2-1; a possible D gene is TRBD2 (6 bases). This CDR3 has 15 residues. Germline CDR1 and CDR2: SGHKS and YYEKEE (reference sequence). With 1 base removed from V and 3 bases from J, the gap between germline ends came to 11 bases.

The J gene is TRBJ2-5, the V gene TRBV6-5, with D possibly TRBD1 on 5 matching bases. V lost 6 bases to trimming and J lost 1 base, with 9 bases between them. Germline CDR1 reads MNHEY; CDR2 reads SVGAGI. The CDR3 length is 13 residues. The CDR3: CASSRVPQETQYF. The CDR3 region has the DNA TGTGCCAGCAGCAGGGTACCCCAAGAGACCCAGTACTTC.

The V gene is TRBV5-1, the J gene TRBJ1-4, with D perhaps matching TRBD1 (5 bases). This CDR3 region has 18 residues. Looked up from germline, CDR1 is SGHRS and CDR2 is YFSETQ. The V and J ends lost 4 bases and 0 bases respectively, with 19 bases between them. The CDR3 DNA follows: TGCGCCAGCAGCCCCAGAGGGTCGGGACCTTCAACTAATGAAAAACTGTTTTTT. It specifies CASSPRGSGPSTNEKLFF.